The 5 T cell receptor beta chains below were found in one sample sequenced in a study of OX40 agonist ivuxolimab in advanced cancers. Assay used: immunoSEQ multiplex PCR; TCRdb lists only in-frame clones, some missing. The sample includes about 20,000 clones, approximately 87% of them seen just once. Source: CD4+ or CD8+ T cells sorted from blood, taken in a trial of the OX40 agonist ivuxolimab. The receptors shown here come from an adult with an advanced solid tumor such as melanoma, head and neck, liver or kidney cancer.

This chain joins TRBV6-1 and TRBJ1-5; D call uncertain. The CDR3 contains 12 residues. With 7 bases removed from V and 11 bases from J, the gap between germline ends came to 15 bases. Germline V gene sequence: CDR1 MNHNS, CDR2 SASEGT. The CDR3 DNA follows: TGTGCCAGCATCCAGGTTGGGTCGGCCCAGCATTTT. Its translation: CASIQVGSAQHF.

The V call is TRBV28, the J call TRBJ1-1, with D hard to call. CDR1 is MDHEN and CDR2 is SYDVKM in the germline V gene. The ends were cut back, 6 bases at V and 3 bases at J, with 11 bases in the middle. The CDR3 contains 13 residues. The CDR3 loop is CASRTWGDTEAFF. The CDR3 DNA is TGTGCCAGCAGGACATGGGGAGACACTGAAGCTTTCTTT.

The CDR3 nucleotides read TGTGCCAGCAGCTTAGTTGGGCACAACCAAGAGACCCAGTACTTC. Amino acids: CASSLVGHNQETQYF. The chain links TRBV11-2 to TRBJ2-5; D gene ambiguous. The CDR3 runs to 15 residues. Germline V gene sequence: CDR1 SGHAT, CDR2 FQNNGV. V lost 1 base and J lost 0, with 9 bases in between. Combining the CDR3 with reference TRBV11-2 and TRBJ2-5 gives the whole variable domain EAGVAQSPRYKIIEKRQSVAFWCNPISGHATLYWYQQILGQGPKLLIQFQNNGVVDDSQLPKDRFSAERLKGVDSTLKIQPAKLEDSAVYLCASSLVGHNQETQYFGPGTRLLVL.

The chain joins TRBV15 to TRBJ2-7; D is possibly TRBD1 (6 bases). The CDR3 sequence is 13 residues long. Germline V lookup: CDR1 LNHNV, CDR2 YYDKDF (reference sequence). Deletions cut 3 bases from V and 5 bases from J, with 11 bases between. DNA of the CDR3: TGTGCCACCAGCAGCCGAAGGGGGAACGAGCAGTACTTC. Protein: CATSSRRGNEQYF.

The chain uses TRBV7-3 and TRBJ2-1; TRBD1 aligns across 9 bases. This CDR3 has 13 amino acids. The junction had 6 bases not matched to a gene; V was cut back by 6 bases and J by 9 bases. Germline values: CDR1 SGHTA, CDR2 FQGTGA. The CDR3 DNA reads TGTGCCAGCAGTAACAGGGGGCGCGGTGAGCAGTTCTTC. The encoded protein is CASSNRGRGEQFF.